The rows below give T cell receptor beta chains drawn from one sample of a study of control samples from healthy donors and cancer patients. Assay: immunoSEQ multiplex PCR; the TCRdb copy retains only in-frame clones and omits some. Counted here are tens of thousands of clones, around 90% occurring once; the ten biggest clones make up 0.91%. Sequences were obtained from PBMCs. These receptors were collected from a man aged 25 to 40 with colorectal cancer. CDR3s include the opening cysteine and the closing phenylalanine or tryptophan. D genes are given only for firm matches. Clone size, where shown, is once, few, many, or a class for clones that have expanded.

cdr3_nt cdr3_aa clone_size v_call d_call j_call
TGTGCCAGCAGTTCAGCGGGGACCTTC CASSSAGTF NA TRBV2 NA TRBJ1-2
TGTGCCAGCAGTGATGTGGGTTACGGGGCCAACGTCCTGACTTTC CASSDVGYGANVLTF NA TRBV2 NA TRBJ2-6
TGTGCCAGCGTCGGTCCAGGGGTCGAAGCTAATGAAAAACTGTTTTTT CASVGPGVEANEKLFF NA TRBV21-1 NA TRBJ1-4
TGTGCCAGCAGTAGGGGGAGCACAGATACGCAGTATTTT CASSRGSTDTQYF NA TRBV25-1 NA TRBJ2-3
TGTGCCATCAGTGAGTCAGGGGGGCAGGGCAATTGGTACTCCTACGAGCAGTACTTC CAISESGGQGNWYSYEQYF once TRBV10-3 NA TRBJ2-7
TGCAGTGCTACAGGTCCCTACGAGCAGTACTTC CSATGPYEQYF NA TRBV20-1 NA TRBJ2-7
TGTGCCACCAGCAGAGATTCTGCGTCCTACGAGCAGTACTTC CATSRDSASYEQYF NA TRBV15 NA TRBJ2-7
TGCGCCAGCAGCCAAGTTTGGGCTAGCGGGGGGCCTGGAGAGACCCAGTACTTC CASSQVWASGGPGETQYF NA TRBV4-3 TRBD2 TRBJ2-5
TGTGCTAGTGGTTTGTCCAGGCAGGGGGGCTCCTACAATGAGCAGTTCTTC CASGLSRQGGSYNEQFF NA TRBV12-5 NA TRBJ2-1
TGCGCCAGCAGCTTGGATACAGGCCCTAATTCACCCCTCCACTTT CASSLDTGPNSPLHF NA TRBV5-1 NA TRBJ1-6
TGTGCCAGCTTTAGGAGCCCGAACACTGAAGCTTTCTTT CASFRSPNTEAFF NA TRBV6-5 NA TRBJ1-1